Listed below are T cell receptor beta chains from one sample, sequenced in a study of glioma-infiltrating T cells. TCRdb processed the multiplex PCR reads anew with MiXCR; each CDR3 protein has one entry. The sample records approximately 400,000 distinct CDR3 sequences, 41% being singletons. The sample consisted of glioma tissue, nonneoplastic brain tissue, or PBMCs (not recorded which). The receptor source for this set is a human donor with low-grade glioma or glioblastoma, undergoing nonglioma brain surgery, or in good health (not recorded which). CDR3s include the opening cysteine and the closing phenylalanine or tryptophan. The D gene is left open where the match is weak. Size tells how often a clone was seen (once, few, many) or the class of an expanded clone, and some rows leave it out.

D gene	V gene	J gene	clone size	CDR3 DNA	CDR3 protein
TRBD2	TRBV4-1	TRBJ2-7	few	TGCGCCAGCGGTCCGGGACTAGGCTCCTACGAGCAGTACTTC	CASGPGLGSYEQYF
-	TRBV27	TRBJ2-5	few	TGTGCCAGCACCCGATGGGGATCACAAGAGACCCAGTACTTC	CASTRWGSQETQYF
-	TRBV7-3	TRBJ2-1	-	TGTGCCAGCAGCTCGGCGAGGACGGACAATGAGCAGTTCTTC	CASSSARTDNEQFF
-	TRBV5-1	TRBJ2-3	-	TGCGCCAGCAGCTTGGAAGGAGCCCGCGGCACAGATACGCAGTATTTT	CASSLEGARGTDTQYF
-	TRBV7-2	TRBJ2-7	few	TGTGCCAGCAGCTCGAGACAGATCGAAGGGTACGAGCAGTACTTC	CASSSRQIEGYEQYF
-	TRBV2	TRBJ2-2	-	TGTGCCAGCCGACAATACACCGGGGAGCTGTTTTTT	CASRQYTGELFF
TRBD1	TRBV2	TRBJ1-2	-	TGTGCCAACCGGACAGGGGGCGACTATGGCTACACCTTC	CANRTGGDYGYTF
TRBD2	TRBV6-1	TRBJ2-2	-	TGTGCCAGCAGTGGCAGACTAGCGGGGGCGAACAACGGGGAGCTGTTTTTT	CASSGRLAGANNGELFF
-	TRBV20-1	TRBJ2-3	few	TGCAGTGCTAGAGACACACGCACAGATACGCAGTATTTT	CSARDTRTDTQYF
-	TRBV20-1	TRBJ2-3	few	TGCAGTGCCGACCTTCCGGGCACAGATACGCAGTATTTT	CSADLPGTDTQYF
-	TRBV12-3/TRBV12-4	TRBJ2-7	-	TGTGCCAGCAGTTTAGGTGGGCAGGACCGGCAGTACTTC	CASSLGGQDRQYF
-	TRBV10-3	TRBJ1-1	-	TGTGCCATCAGATGGAGTGATGAAGCTTTCTTT	CAIRWSDEAFF
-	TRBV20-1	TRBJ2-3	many	TGCAGTGCTAAGGGCGAAAGCACAGATACGCAGTATTTT	CSAKGESTDTQYF
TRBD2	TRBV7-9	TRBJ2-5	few	TGTGCCAGCAGCTTCCGGGACTACGGAATGACGACCCAGTACTTC	CASSFRDYGMTTQYF
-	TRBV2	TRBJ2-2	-	TGTGCCAGCCAACTGTATGGGCCCTCAAACACCGGGGAGCTGTTTTTT	CASQLYGPSNTGELFF
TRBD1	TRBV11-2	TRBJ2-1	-	TGTGCCAGCAGCGTAGGTCCGACAGGGGTAAATGAGCAGTTCTTC	CASSVGPTGVNEQFF
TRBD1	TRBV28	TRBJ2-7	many	TGTGCCAGCAGTCCTGACAGGGACCTCTCCGAGCAGTACTTC	CASSPDRDLSEQYF
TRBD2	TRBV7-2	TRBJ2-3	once	TGTGCCAGCAGCTCAAAGGGGGCGGGAGGGCCGGGGGATACGCAGTATTTT	CASSSKGAGGPGDTQYF
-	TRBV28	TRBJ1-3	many	TGTGCCAGCAGTCTTTCACCGGGCGCGGGACACGGGGACACCATATATTTT	CASSLSPGAGHGDTIYF
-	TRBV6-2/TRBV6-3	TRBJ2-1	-	TGTGCCAGCAGCTTCGGCGGACAGAGCTCCTACAATGAGCAGTTCTTC	CASSFGGQSSYNEQFF
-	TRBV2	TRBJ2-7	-	TGTGCCAGCAGAGGTTCAGGGGAGCAGTACTTC	CASRGSGEQYF
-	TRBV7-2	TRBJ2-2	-	TGTGCCAGCAGCTTCGGGACGGCCGGGGAGCTGTTTTTT	CASSFGTAGELFF
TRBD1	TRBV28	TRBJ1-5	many	TGTGCCAGCAGTTACGGACAGGGGCTGGTACCCCAGCATTTT	CASSYGQGLVPQHF
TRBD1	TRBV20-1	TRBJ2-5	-	TGCAGTGCTAGAGCCCGGGACAGTACAGAGACCCAGTACTTC	CSARARDSTETQYF
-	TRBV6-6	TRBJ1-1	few	TGTGCCAGCAGTTACGCGGTCATGGACACTGAAGCTTTCTTT	CASSYAVMDTEAFF
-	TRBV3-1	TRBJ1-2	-	TGTGCCAGCAGCCACTTAGGCGACAGTTACAACTATGGCTACACCTTC	CASSHLGDSYNYGYTF
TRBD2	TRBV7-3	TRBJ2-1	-	TGTGCCAGCAGTCCTAGCGGAAATTCCTACAATGAGCAGTTCTTC	CASSPSGNSYNEQFF
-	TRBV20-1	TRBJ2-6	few	TGCAGTGCTAGAGAGGGCGCATCTGGGGCCAACGTCCTGACTTTC	CSAREGASGANVLTF
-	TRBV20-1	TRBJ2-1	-	TGCATTGCTAGAGATCCCGTGGCAGGAGTAAATGAGCAGTTCTTC	CIARDPVAGVNEQFF
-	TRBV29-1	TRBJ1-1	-	TGCAGCGTTGAGAATAGATTGAACACTGAAGCTTTCTTT	CSVENRLNTEAFF
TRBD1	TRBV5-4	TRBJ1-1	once	TGTGCCAGCAGCAACAACAGGGGATACACTGAAGCTTTCTTT	CASSNNRGYTEAFF
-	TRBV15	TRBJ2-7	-	TGTGCCACCAGCAGAGATGTCCAGCTGCTGTCCTACGGGCAGTACTTC	CATSRDVQLLSYGQYF
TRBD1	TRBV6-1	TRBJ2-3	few	TGTGCCAGCGGGACAGGGGTTTCAGATACGCAGTATTTT	CASGTGVSDTQYF
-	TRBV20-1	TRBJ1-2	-	TGCAGTGCTAGTTCGGGGGAGTTTGGCTACACCTTC	CSASSGEFGYTF
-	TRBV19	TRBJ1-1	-	TGTGCCAGTAGTATATTCCAACGCCCCACTGAAGCTTTCTTT	CASSIFQRPTEAFF
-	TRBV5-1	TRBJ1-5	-	TGCGCCAGCAGCTTGGAGTCAGGACATCAGCCCCAGCATTTT	CASSLESGHQPQHF
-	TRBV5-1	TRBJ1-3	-	TGCGCCAGCAGCTGGGGACCGATCTCTGGAAACACCATATATTTT	CASSWGPISGNTIYF
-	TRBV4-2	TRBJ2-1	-	TGTGCCAGCAGCCAGGCAAGGGCCCCTGAGCAGTTCTTC	CASSQARAPEQFF
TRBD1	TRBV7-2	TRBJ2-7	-	TGTGCCAGCAGCTTAGCCACCGGGACAGGGAACGAGCAGTACTTC	CASSLATGTGNEQYF
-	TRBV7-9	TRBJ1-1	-	TGTGCCAGCAACCCTCGGGGTGGCGGGGAGACTGAAGCTTTCTTT	CASNPRGGGETEAFF
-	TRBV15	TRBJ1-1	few	TGTGCCACCAGCCCTCGGACAGAAGCGAACACTGAAGCTTTCTTT	CATSPRTEANTEAFF
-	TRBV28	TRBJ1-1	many	TGTGCCAGCTGCTTGATGGCTTTCTTT	CASCLMAFF
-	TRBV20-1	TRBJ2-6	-	TGCAGTGCTAGAGAAAACTCTGGGGCCAACGTCCTGACTTTC	CSARENSGANVLTF
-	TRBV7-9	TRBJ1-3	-	TGTGCCAGCAGCTTATCGACGGGAAACACCATATATTTT	CASSLSTGNTIYF
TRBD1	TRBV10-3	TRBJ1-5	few	TGTGCCATCAGTAAGGACAGGGCGGGAAATCAGCCCCAGCATTTT	CAISKDRAGNQPQHF
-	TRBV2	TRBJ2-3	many	TGTGCCAGTGTTTACACAGATACGCAGTATTTT	CASVYTDTQYF
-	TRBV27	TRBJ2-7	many	TGTGCCAGCAGTTTATCTGGGGCGTTCGAGCAGTACTTC	CASSLSGAFEQYF
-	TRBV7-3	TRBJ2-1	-	TGCGCCAGCAGCCAAGTCGTCTTTAGCTCCTACAATGAGCAGTTCTTC	CASSQVVFSSYNEQFF
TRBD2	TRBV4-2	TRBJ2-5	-	TGTGCCAGCAGCCAGCTGGTAGCGGGAGACACACAAGAGACCCAGTACTTC	CASSQLVAGDTQETQYF
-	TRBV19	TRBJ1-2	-	TGTGCCAGTAGGACATCTACAGGGTCCCGGAGCTATGGCTACACCTTC	CASRTSTGSRSYGYTF